Ten or more counts support the clone carrying this T cell receptor (beta chain). Its antigen is unidentified. TCRdb independently ran MiXCR on the multiplex PCR reads; one entry per CDR3 protein. The data contain some 200,000 distinct CDR3 sequences, approximately 31% of them singletons. This specimen belongs to a study of breast tumors, draining lymph nodes, adjacent tissues. Samples came from axillary lymph nodes draining the breast cancer. Study-level findings and limits: Tumor repertoires ranked between lymph nodes and nontumor tissue in diversity, with V and J gene preferences. Compared with basal-like, luminal-like tumors shared significantly more repertoire with nontumor tissue.

The V gene's germline CDR1 is SGHTA and CDR2 FQGNSA. The CDR3 extends over 15 amino acids. The V end was cut by 1 base, the J end by 2 bases, with 12 bases between. The TCR sequence derives from a female donor with breast cancer. Some clones in this sample may be carry-over from other donors' samples. The genes are TRBV7-2 and TRBJ2-7; possibly TRBD1 or TRBD2 for D (5 bases each). Sample: axillary lymph node tissue. The chain's CDR3 is CASSLGGTNTYEQYF. In DNA, the CDR3 is TGTGCCAGCAGCTTAGGGGGGACGAATACCTACGAGCAGTACTTC.